This is a list of T cell receptor beta chains from one sample in a study of regulatory T cells in long-lasting Graves disease. One entry per CDR3 protein results from TCRdb running MiXCR on the multiplex PCR reads. The sample shows under 300,000 distinct CDR3 sequences, 20% to 25% of them seen only once. This material consisted of peripheral blood mononuclear cells (PBMCs), taken at new diagnosis, from a patient treated with antithyroid drugs. These TCRs come from a female donor with Graves disease. The CDR3 runs from the conserved cysteine through the conserved F or W. The D gene is left open where the match is weak. Some rows have no size entry. The others give once, few or many, or a class for an expanded clone.

j_gene | v_gene | d_gene | abundance | CDR3nt | CDR3aa
TRBJ2-7 | TRBV7-2 | TRBD2 | many | TGTGCCAGCAGCTTAGAACTAGCGGGACTCTACGAGCAGTACTTC | CASSLELAGLYEQYF
TRBJ1-1 | TRBV2 | TRBD1 | many | TGTGCCAGCAGCCCGCGACAGGGTCTGAGCACTGAAGCTTTCTTT | CASSPRQGLSTEAFF
TRBJ2-7 | TRBV12-3/TRBV12-4 | - | - | TGTGCCAGCAGAGAATGGGGGGGCCAAGAGCAGTACTTC | CASREWGGQEQYF
TRBJ2-7 | TRBV7-2 | - | many | TGTGCCAGCAGCCCTCCCGGGACCCCTAGGGGATACGAGCAGTACTTC | CASSPPGTPRGYEQYF
TRBJ2-5 | TRBV30 | - | many | TGTGCCTGGGGGGGAACGAAAGAGACCCAGTACTTC | CAWGGTKETQYF
TRBJ2-5 | TRBV7-2 | TRBD1 | many | TGTGCCAGCAAAGACAGGGGGCGCGGCCGAGAGACCCAGTACTTC | CASKDRGRGRETQYF
TRBJ1-1 | TRBV20-1 | - | many | TGCAGTGCTCGGAGGGTAGACACTGAAGCTTTCTTT | CSARRVDTEAFF
TRBJ1-2 | TRBV5-4 | - | many | TGTGCCAGCAGCTACGACCAGAGTGGCTACACCTTC | CASSYDQSGYTF
TRBJ1-5 | TRBV28 | TRBD1 | many | TGTGCCAGCAGTCCTCTAGACAGGGGACGGAAGCGCAATCAGCCCCAGCATTTT | CASSPLDRGRKRNQPQHF
TRBJ1-2 | TRBV7-8 | - | few | TGTGCCAGCAGCTTAGGTCAGGGTCTGAATTATGGCTACACCTTC | CASSLGQGLNYGYTF
TRBJ1-5 | TRBV5-1 | - | - | TGCGCCAGCAGCTTGGCCCCCGGAAGGGTGGGGCAGCCCCAGCATTTT | CASSLAPGRVGQPQHF
TRBJ1-1 | TRBV19 | - | many | TGTGCCAGTACGGAAATACCCGAGAGAGCTTTCTTT | CASTEIPERAFF
TRBJ1-5 | TRBV29-1 | - | many | TGCAGCTACAGGGACTCCGATCAGCCCCAGCATTTT | CSYRDSDQPQHF
TRBJ2-7 | TRBV27 | - | many | TGTGCCAGCAGCCCCTACCGCGTCGGGGACGAGCAGTACTTC | CASSPYRVGDEQYF
TRBJ1-1 | TRBV5-1 | TRBD1 | many | TGCGCCAGCAGGACAGGGTTGAACACTGAAGCTTTCTTT | CASRTGLNTEAFF
TRBJ1-4 | TRBV7-2 | - | many | TGTGCCAGCAGCTTAGGGGGAGGCGGTGAAAAACTGTTTTTT | CASSLGGGGEKLFF
TRBJ1-1 | TRBV12-3/TRBV12-4 | - | many | TGTGCCAGCAGCCTCAGGGAGGATAGGACTGAAGCTTTCTTT | CASSLREDRTEAFF
TRBJ2-4 | TRBV5-8 | - | many | TGTGCCAGCGGGCAGCCAAAAAACATTCAGTACTTC | CASGQPKNIQYF
TRBJ1-1 | TRBV20-1 | TRBD1 | many | TGCAGTGCTAGATCGGGACAGGGGGACTCGAACACTGAAGCTTTCTTT | CSARSGQGDSNTEAFF
TRBJ2-4 | TRBV15 | - | many | TGTGCCACCAGGAAATTCGGACTTAATGTTCCCAAAAACATTCAGTACTTC | CATRKFGLNVPKNIQYF
TRBJ1-2 | TRBV20-1 | TRBD1 | many | TGCAGTGTCCAAACAGGGGGGGGTGGCTACACCTTC | CSVQTGGGGYTF
TRBJ2-2 | TRBV4-3 | TRBD1 | many | TGCGCCAGCAGCCTCGACAGGGGTAGCACCGGGGAGCTGTTTTTT | CASSLDRGSTGELFF
TRBJ1-5 | TRBV6-1 | - | few | TGTGCCAGCAGCCCTAAGGGCTCCCTCCCCCAGCATTTT | CASSPKGSLPQHF
TRBJ2-7 | TRBV20-1 | TRBD2 | - | TGCAGTGTTAGAGAATCGAGCGGGGCTCTCAGTCTGGACGAGCAGTACTTC | CSVRESSGALSLDEQYF
TRBJ2-2 | TRBV6-1 | TRBD2 | many | TGTGCCAGCACTCCGGGGGGGAACCCGAACACCGGGGAGCTGTTTTTT | CASTPGGNPNTGELFF
TRBJ1-6 | TRBV6-2/TRBV6-3 | - | - | TGTGCCAGCCAAGAAGGGGCTGATAATTCACCCCTCCACTTT | CASQEGADNSPLHF
TRBJ2-7 | TRBV6-1 | TRBD1 | many | TGTGCCAGCAGTGTCTTCCAGGGGGCGAAAGCCTACGAGCAGTACTTC | CASSVFQGAKAYEQYF
TRBJ2-7 | TRBV10-3 | - | many | TGTGCCATCAGTGAAGCAGGGTACGAGCAGTACTTC | CAISEAGYEQYF
TRBJ2-3 | TRBV5-1 | TRBD1 | many | TGTGCCAGCAGTGACCCGGAGGGACAGGGGGGATCAGATACGCAGTATTTT | CASSDPEGQGGSDTQYF
TRBJ2-7 | TRBV13 | - | few | TGTGCCAGCAGCTTAAGGACAAGGAGCTCCTACGAGCAGTACTTC | CASSLRTRSSYEQYF
TRBJ1-3 | TRBV15 | TRBD1 | many | TGTGCCACCAGCAGAGATCGTGGACAGGGGGGAAACACCATATATTTT | CATSRDRGQGGNTIYF
TRBJ2-1 | TRBV20-1 | - | - | TGCAGTGCTAGTGAGGGGGCCTACAATGAGCAGTTCTTC | CSASEGAYNEQFF
TRBJ1-4 | TRBV5-4 | - | few | TGTGCCAGCAGCTTGGCGAGGGCTAATGAAAAACTGTTTTTT | CASSLARANEKLFF
TRBJ1-4 | TRBV6-2/TRBV6-3 | - | - | TGTGCCAGCACCCCGAACAGTATGGCCGAGGAAAAACTGTTTTTT | CASTPNSMAEEKLFF
TRBJ2-2 | TRBV5-1 | - | many | TGCGCCAGCAGCTTGGACTGGAACACCGGGGAGCTGTTTTTT | CASSLDWNTGELFF
TRBJ1-1 | TRBV11-2 | TRBD1 | - | TGTGTCAGCAGCTTAGATCGACAGGGGGGAACTGAGGCTTTCTTT | CVSSLDRQGGTEAFF
TRBJ2-2 | TRBV9 | TRBD2 | few | TGTGCCAGCAGCACCGGGGGGGCCATCGCCGGGGAGCTGTTTTTT | CASSTGGAIAGELFF
TRBJ1-2 | TRBV6-1 | - | many | TGTGCCAGCAGTGAGGCCAAACCTAACTATGGCTACACCTTC | CASSEAKPNYGYTF
TRBJ2-2 | TRBV18 | - | - | TGTGCCAGCTCACCCAGGGGCCCCACCGGGGAGCTGTTTTTT | CASSPRGPTGELFF
TRBJ1-3 | TRBV5-1 | - | - | TGCGCCAGCACCGCATCTGGAAACACCGTATATTTT | CASTASGNTVYF
TRBJ1-5 | TRBV30 | TRBD1 | many | TGTGCCTGGGACAGGGACCGGCATAGCAATCAGCCCCAGCATTTT | CAWDRDRHSNQPQHF
TRBJ2-1 | TRBV7-9 | - | many | TGTGCCAGCAGCTTACAATGGGGCGAGCAGTTCTTC | CASSLQWGEQFF
TRBJ2-1 | TRBV20-1 | TRBD2 | many | TGCAGTGCTAGAGACGCGACTAGCGGGAGTTGGGAGTTCTTC | CSARDATSGSWEFF
TRBJ2-3 | TRBV15 | - | many | TGTGCCACCAGCAGAGATCGGGTCTGGAAGAATACGCAGTATTTT | CATSRDRVWKNTQYF
TRBJ2-7 | TRBV20-1 | TRBD2 | many | TGCAGTGCTAGACCTCCTAGCGGGGGCGACTACGAGCAGTACTTC | CSARPPSGGDYEQYF
TRBJ2-1 | TRBV7-9 | TRBD1 | many | TGTGCCACGCCCGGGACAGGGTCGAATGAGCAGTTCTTC | CATPGTGSNEQFF